This paragraph reports one TCR beta chain. This sample was taken from a study of technical replicates of blood from a handful of donors. Sequencing used immunoSEQ multiplex PCR; TCRdb keeps in-frame clones, though not all of them. The data contain some 68,000 clones, roughly 95% of them seen just once; the ten biggest clones take up more than 0.2%. This CDR3 has 12 residues. The V end was cut by 8 bases, the J end by 3 bases, with 10 bases between. CDR1 is MNHNS and CDR2 is SASEGT in the germline V gene. The clonotype comes from a human donor in good health. The rearrangement uses TRBV6-1 and TRBJ1-2; D gene unclear. Input material: T cells isolated from PBMCs. In DNA, the CDR3 is TGTGCCAGCGGGCAGGAACACTATGGCTACACCTTC. Amino acid sequence: CASGQEHYGYTF.